This T cell receptor beta chain derives from a study of cytomegalovirus exposure and HLA in healthy donors. The CDR3 covers 15 residues. The junction had 10 bases not matched to a gene; V was cut back by 4 bases and J by 6 bases. Germline V gene data show CDR1 as MGHDK and CDR2 as SYGVNS. Researchers ran the PCR with 60 Vbeta and 13 Jbeta primers. TCRdb keeps only in-frame clones here, not all; method: immunoSEQ multiplex PCR. The sample gives over 70,000 clones, about 72% of which show up once; roughly 2% is in the top ten. Note on this clone: Its antigen is unidentified.

General study points: The authors later found TCR association rates varying by HLA locus, with DRB1 most and HLA-C fewest. Accurate predictions that matched the HLA-A and HLA-B alleles of most subjects were reportedly made from TCR beta sequences. Using a false discovery rate of 0.05, a later analysis showed that approximately 18,000 TCR beta sequences were associated with HLA alleles.

The sequenced material came from PBMCs. The J gene is TRBJ2-7, the V gene TRBV25-1; 9 bases agree with TRBD1. The sequence came from a young man in good health and CMV-seronegative. The CDR3 coding sequence is TGTGCCAGCAGTGCTGGACAGGGGCGTCAGGGCGAGCAGTACTTC. Translating it yields CASSAGQGRQGEQYF.